These 20 T cell receptor beta chains came from one sample sequenced in a study of shared clonotypes between healthy human individuals. Some clones are missing from TCRdb's copy, which holds only in-frame ones; the method was immunoSEQ multiplex PCR. Of approximately 2.4 million clones listed, more than 90% were seen once; the top ten hold roughly 0.13%. Specimen: naive CD4+ T cells sorted from blood. Subset here: CD45RA+ positively selected. Receptor source: a young man in good health.

This clone was observed once. The chain combines TRBV7-6 with TRBJ2-6; the D is unclear. Trimming stripped 1 base from V and 2 bases from J, with 15 bases between. Germline V gene data show CDR1 as SGHVS and CDR2 as FNYEAQ. The CDR3 runs to 18 residues. The CDR3 reads CASSLGVAAFPGANVLTF. The CDR3, as DNA: TGTGCCAGCAGCTTAGGGGTAGCCGCATTCCCTGGGGCCAACGTCCTGACTTTC.

This chain uses TRBV5-1 with TRBJ1-2, with TRBD1 identical over 7 bases. CDR3 length: 13 amino acids. CDR1 and CDR2 (germline): SGHRS, YFSETQ. Losses at the gene ends were 3 bases for V and 8 bases for J; bases not matched to a gene: 7. CDR3 region: CASSSTGARGYTF. The DNA for the CDR3 is TGCGCCAGCAGCTCAACAGGGGCTAGGGGCTACACCTTC.

Of note for this clone: Distinct nucleotide sequences in the sample also encode this CDR3. V gene TRBV5-1 combines with J gene TRBJ1-1, with D tentatively TRBD1 (5 bases). CDR1 and CDR2 from the germline V gene are SGHRS and YFSETQ. Trimming shortened V by 4 bases and J by 1 base, and 11 bases separated the two germline ends. CDR3 size: 14 residues. The CDR3 coding sequence is TGCGCCAGCAGCCTTTTGGGGGAGAACACTGAAGCTTTCTTT. Amino acids: CASSLLGENTEAFF.

V and J are TRBV5-3 and TRBJ2-5; perhaps TRBD2 as D (6 bases). TRBV5-3 is designated an ORF whose function remains uncertain. This CDR3 is built from 9 residues. The CDR3 bases are TGTAGAGGGAGGGAGACCCAGTACTTC. Translating gives CRGRETQYF.

Comments on this clone: The sample holds other DNA sequences that translate to the same CDR3. The rearrangement joins TRBV19 to TRBJ1-1; D uncertain. Germline V gene data show CDR1 as LNHDA and CDR2 as SQIVND (reference sequence). The CDR3 runs to 13 residues. V lost 3 bases to trimming and J lost 3 bases, with 8 bases between them. The CDR3 sequence: CASSIVGYTEAFF. The DNA of the CDR3 is TGTGCCAGTAGTATTGTGGGGTACACTGAAGCTTTCTTT.

The gene calls are TRBV5-1 and TRBJ1-2; 7 bases align to TRBD1. The CDR3 has 16 residues. Trimming took 5 bases from V and 0 from J; bases not matched to a gene: 10. In germline, CDR1 is SGHRS, CDR2 YFSETQ. CDR3 coding DNA: TGCGCCAGCAGATCGACCTGGGACAGCGCTAACTATGGCTACACCTTC. Encoded protein: CASRSTWDSANYGYTF.

V usage is TRBV19 and J usage is TRBJ1-5, with TRBD1 matching over 9 bases. This CDR3 region has 16 residues. The J segment lost 1 base and the V segment lost 2 bases, leaving 3 bases of the junction unmatched. CDR1 and CDR2 (germline): LNHDA, SQIVND (reference sequence). The CDR3 sequence: CASSIFGQGSNQPQHF. CDR3 DNA sequence: TGTGCCAGTAGTATATTTGGACAGGGGAGCAATCAGCCCCAGCATTTT. The full variable domain, with the rest looked up from reference TRBV19 and TRBJ1-5, is DGGITQSPKYLFRKEGQNVTLSCEQNLNHDAMYWYRQDPGQGLRLIYYSQIVNDFQKGDIAEGYSVSREKKESFPLTVTSAQKNPTAFYLCASSIFGQGSNQPQHFGDGTRLSIL.

The V call is TRBV21-1, the J call TRBJ2-7; the table assigns TRBD1, which was not confirmed against the DNA. TRBV21-1 counts as a pseudogene. The CDR3 extends over 18 amino acids. The CDR3 DNA is TGTGCCAGCAGCAAAGGGCGCAAACAGGGGAGAAGCTCCTACGAGCAGTACTTC. Its protein product is CASSKGRKQGRSSYEQYF.

CDR3 in DNA: TGTGCCAGCAGAGGACAGGGGGCAGAGACCCAGTACTTC. Its protein product is CASRGQGAETQYF. The chain has TRBV28 and TRBJ2-5, with 11 bases lining up with TRBD1. From germline, CDR1 is MDHEN and CDR2 SYDVKM. V was clipped by 6 bases and J by 4 bases; unmatched bases: 1. This CDR3 contains 13 residues.

The chain joins TRBV4-1 to TRBJ2-1, with a tentative D call TRBD2 (5 bases). Germline values: CDR1 MGHRA, CDR2 YSYEKL. Between the trimmed V and J ends, which lost 1 base and 9 bases, there was a span of 22 bases. The CDR3 contains 17 residues. CDR3 DNA: TGCGCCAGCAGCCAAGCGGTACCTGCGGGCTGGGGTTCTGAGCAGTTCTTC. Translating it yields CASSQAVPAGWGSEQFF.

The CDR3 here is CASSGAGENYEQYF. CDR3 nucleotide sequence: TGTGCCAGCAGTGGAGCGGGGGAGAACTACGAGCAGTACTTC. The chain has TRBV6-5 and TRBJ2-7; TRBD2 matches 8 bases. J lost 3 bases, V lost 5 bases, and 6 bases had no gene match. This CDR3 is 14 amino acids long. Germline V gene lookup returns CDR1 MNHEY and CDR2 SVGAGI.

The CDR3 sequence is CASSIDGQTEAFF. DNA of the CDR3: TGTGCCAGTAGTATCGACGGACAAACTGAAGCTTTCTTT. This chain joins TRBV19 and TRBJ1-1; possibly TRBD1 for D (5 bases). This CDR3 spans 13 amino acids. Germline lookup yields CDR1 LNHDA and CDR2 SQIVND (reference sequence). Trimming shortened V by 3 bases and J by 5 bases, and 10 bases separated the two germline ends.

The rearrangement joins TRBV5-1 to TRBJ1-2, with D unresolved. The V end was cut by 4 bases, the J end by 11 bases, with 21 bases between. CDR3 length: 14 amino acids. Germline values: CDR1 SGHRS, CDR2 YFSETQ. This chain's CDR3 is CASSPPRPGHQYTF. For the CDR3, the DNA is TGCGCCAGCAGCCCGCCTCGGCCAGGCCACCAGTACACCTTC.

The V call is TRBV18, the J call TRBJ2-1; D not certain. Per the germline V gene, CDR1 is KGHSH and CDR2 is LQKENI. V was pared by 0 bases and J by 10 bases, with 10 bases between. The CDR3 covers 13 residues. CDR3 region: CASSPPGDLEQFF. CDR3 DNA: TGTGCCAGCTCACCACCGGGCGACTTGGAGCAGTTCTTC.

This clone showed up just once. The chain combines TRBV5-1 with TRBJ2-7, with 9 bases matching TRBD2. The CDR3 is 15 residues long. J lost 4 bases, V lost 4 bases, and 9 bases had no gene match. Germline CDR1 reads SGHRS; CDR2 reads YFSETQ. CDR3 nucleotide sequence: TGCGCCAGCAGCCCTGTTAGCGGGAGTAGGTACGAGCAGTACTTC. Amino acid sequence: CASSPVSGSRYEQYF.

This sequence joins TRBV5-1 and TRBJ1-4; TRBD1 matches 7 bases. The CDR3 has 13 amino acids. V trimming: 4 bases; J trimming: 6 bases; junction bases outside the gene matches: 3. CDR1 is SGHRS, CDR2 YFSETQ, per germline. DNA of the CDR3: TGCGCCAGCAGCATAGGGACAGATGAAAAACTGTTTTTT. Residues: CASSIGTDEKLFF.

The V call is TRBV7-9, the J call TRBJ1-6; possibly TRBD1 for D (6 bases). CDR1 and CDR2 (germline): SEHNR, FQNEAQ (reference sequence). Trimming removed 5 bases from V and 7 bases from J, with 18 bases in between. The CDR3 spans 16 residues. CDR3 in amino acids: CASSVWVPQGNSPLHF. The CDR3 DNA follows: TGTGCCAGCAGCGTCTGGGTACCCCAGGGGAATTCACCCCTCCACTTT.

The sample holds a few counts of this clone. J is TRBJ1-1 and V is TRBV28, with D uncertain. Deletions cut 6 bases from V and 1 base from J, with 6 bases between. Germline-derived CDR1 and CDR2 are MDHEN and SYDVKM. The CDR3 is made up of 12 amino acids. The CDR3 bases are TGTGCCAGCAGCCCGGGGAACACTGAAGCTTTCTTT. Translating it yields CASSPGNTEAFF.

The chain combines TRBV7-9 with TRBJ1-4; 7 bases line up with TRBD1. J lost 1 base, V lost 5 bases, and 4 bases had no gene match. Looked up from germline, CDR1 is SEHNR and CDR2 is FQNEAQ (reference sequence). CDR3 length: 15 residues. The CDR3 coding sequence is TGTGCCAGCAGCGCCCGACAGGGAACTAATGAAAAACTGTTTTTT. It codes for CASSARQGTNEKLFF.

The V and J genes are TRBV5-1 and TRBJ2-7, with D unclear. Trimming removed 1 base from V and 7 bases from J, with 12 bases in between. The CDR3 is 13 residues long. Germline V gene data show CDR1 as SGHRS and CDR2 as YFSETQ. The CDR3 bases are TGCGCCAGCAGCTTGTTGGGTTTGAGGGAGCAGTACTTC. It is translated as CASSLLGLREQYF.